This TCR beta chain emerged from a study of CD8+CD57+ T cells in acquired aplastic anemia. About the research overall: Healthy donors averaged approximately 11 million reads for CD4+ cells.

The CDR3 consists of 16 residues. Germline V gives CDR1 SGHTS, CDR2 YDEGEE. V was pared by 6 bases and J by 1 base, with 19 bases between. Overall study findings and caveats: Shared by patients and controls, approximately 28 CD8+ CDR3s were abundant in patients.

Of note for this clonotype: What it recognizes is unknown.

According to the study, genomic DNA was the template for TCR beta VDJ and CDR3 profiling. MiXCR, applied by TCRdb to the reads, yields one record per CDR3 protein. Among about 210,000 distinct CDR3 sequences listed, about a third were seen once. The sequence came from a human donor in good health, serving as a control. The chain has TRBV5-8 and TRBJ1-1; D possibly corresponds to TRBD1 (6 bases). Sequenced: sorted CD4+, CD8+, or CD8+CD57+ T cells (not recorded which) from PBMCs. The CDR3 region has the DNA TGTGCCAGCATTAACCGACCGGGACAAAAGAACACTGAAGCTTTCTTT. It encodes CASINRPGQKNTEAFF.